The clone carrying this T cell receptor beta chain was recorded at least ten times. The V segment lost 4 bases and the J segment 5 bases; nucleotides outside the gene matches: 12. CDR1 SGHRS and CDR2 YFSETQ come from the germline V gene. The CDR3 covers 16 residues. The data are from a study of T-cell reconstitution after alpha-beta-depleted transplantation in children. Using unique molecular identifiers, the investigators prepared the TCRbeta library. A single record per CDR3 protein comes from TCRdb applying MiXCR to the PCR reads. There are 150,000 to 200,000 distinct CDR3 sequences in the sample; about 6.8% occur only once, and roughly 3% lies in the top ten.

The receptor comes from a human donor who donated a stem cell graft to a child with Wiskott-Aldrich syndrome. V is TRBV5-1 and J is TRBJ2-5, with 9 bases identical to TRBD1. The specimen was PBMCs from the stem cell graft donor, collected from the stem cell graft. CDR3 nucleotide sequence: TGCGCCAGCAGCCTAAAACTCGGGACAGGGATGGAGACCCAGTACTTC. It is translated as CASSLKLGTGMETQYF.